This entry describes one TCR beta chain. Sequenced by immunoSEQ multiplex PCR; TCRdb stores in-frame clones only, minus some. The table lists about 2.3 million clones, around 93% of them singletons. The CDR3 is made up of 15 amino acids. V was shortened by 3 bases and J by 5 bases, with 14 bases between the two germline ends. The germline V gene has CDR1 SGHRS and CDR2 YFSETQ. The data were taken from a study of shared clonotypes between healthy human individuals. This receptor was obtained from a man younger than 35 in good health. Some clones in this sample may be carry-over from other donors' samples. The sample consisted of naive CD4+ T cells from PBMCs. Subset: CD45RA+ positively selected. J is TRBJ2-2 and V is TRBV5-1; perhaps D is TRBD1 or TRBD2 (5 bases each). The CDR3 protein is CASSWGTFGTGELFF. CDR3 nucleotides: TGCGCCAGCAGCTGGGGGACGTTCGGGACCGGGGAGCTGTTTTTT.